This T cell receptor beta chain came from a study of tumor T cells in aggressive B-cell lymphoma. TCRdb keeps only in-frame clones here, not all; method: immunoSEQ multiplex PCR. The table has 2,000 to 2,500 clones, 86% seen once. Germline CDR1 and CDR2: PRHDT and FYEKMQ (reference sequence). This CDR3 comprises 14 residues. J lost 4 bases, V lost 5 bases, and 4 bases had no gene match. The TCR sequence derives from an adult with diffuse large B cell lymphoma. The chain carries TRBV13 and TRBJ2-5, with 10 bases lining up with TRBD2. The sample consisted of tumor tissue. The CDR3 sequence is CASSGRLAGETQYF. The CDR3 nucleotides are TGTGCCAGCAGCGGACGACTAGCGGGAGAGACCCAGTACTTC.